These 24 T cell receptor beta chains were all obtained from the same sample, sequenced in a study of vaccination effects on CD4 cells after COVID-19. The data were produced by immunoSEQ multiplex PCR, yet TCRdb's version contains in-frame clones alone and is incomplete. The repertoire has 71,000 or so clones, approximately 79% of them found once; the top ten carry roughly 3.9%. Under the ViraFEST assay, PBMC were stimulated with viral peptide pools so that antigen-specific CD4+ T cells expanded. Sequencing was performed afterwards. After roughly 10 days in culture, the CD4+ T cells were isolated. Vaccine recipients had no previous SARS-CoV-2 infection; their nucleocapsid antibodies were negative. Their specific antigens are unknown. The specimen comprised CD4+ T cells from PBMCs cultured with HCoV-OC43 spike peptides, sampled before COVID-19 vaccination. Stated subset: HCoV-OC43 spike overlapping peptide pool stimulation. The origin of the receptors is a human donor who received a COVID-19 vaccine.

V and J are TRBV6-2 or TRBV6-3 and TRBJ1-6; the match to TRBD1 covers 9 bases. CDR1 and CDR2 from the germline V gene are MNHEY and SVGEGT. The junction had 5 bases not matched to a gene; V was cut back by 2 bases and J by 9 bases. The CDR3 length is 15 residues. The CDR3 DNA sequence: TGTGCCAGCAGTTACGCGGGGACAGGGCTTTCACCCCTCCACTTT. It codes for CASSYAGTGLSPLHF.

In this sample, this clone turned up a few times. This CDR3 is CASSPLEQGSGNTIYF. For the CDR3, the DNA is TGTGCCAGCTCACCACTTGAACAGGGCTCTGGAAACACCATATATTTT. This rearrangement joins TRBV18 to TRBJ1-3; perhaps TRBD1 as D (6 bases). V lost 1 base to trimming and J lost 0 bases, with 10 bases between them. Germline V gene data show CDR1 as KGHSH and CDR2 as LQKENI. The CDR3 consists of 16 residues. Drawing the rest from reference TRBV18 and TRBJ1-3, the complete variable domain is NAGVMQNPRHLVRRRGQEARLRCSPMKGHSHVYWYRQLPEEGLKFMVYLQKENIIDESGMPKERFSAEFPKEGPSILRIQQVVRGDSAAYFCASSPLEQGSGNTIYFGEGSWLTVV.

The chain uses TRBV19 and TRBJ1-1; D perhaps matches TRBD1 (6 bases). Germline CDR1 reads LNHDA; CDR2 reads SQIVND (reference sequence). V gave up 4 bases and J gave up 6 bases, with 12 bases separating them. CDR3 length: 13 residues. CDR3 loop: CASSRGRGAEAFF. The CDR3 coding sequence is TGTGCCAGTAGTAGGGGGCGAGGGGCTGAAGCTTTCTTT.

The chain combines TRBV18 with TRBJ2-2, with 7 bases lining up with TRBD1. With V trimmed by 3 bases and J by 7 bases, 5 bases remained unmatched. The CDR3 totals 14 residues. CDR1 and CDR2 (germline): KGHSH, LQKENI. The CDR3 spells CASSPTGSDGELFF. In nucleotides, the CDR3 is TGTGCCAGCTCACCGACAGGGTCGGACGGGGAGCTGTTTTTT.

This chain uses TRBV7-3 with TRBJ2-1; 7 bases are a match to TRBD1. The CDR3 consists of 13 residues. Germline lookup yields CDR1 SGHTA and CDR2 FQGTGA. V was pared by 5 bases and J by 10 bases, with 8 bases of the junction left unmatched. This chain's CDR3 is CASSAMGQSEQFF. DNA for the CDR3: TGTGCCAGCAGCGCGATGGGACAGTCCGAGCAGTTCTTC.

This clone was detected only once. The chain couples TRBV19 to TRBJ1-5; D remains unclear. The CDR3 loop spans 13 amino acids. V was shortened by 10 bases and J by 6 bases, with 16 bases between the two germline ends. Germline loops: CDR1 LNHDA, CDR2 SQIVND (reference sequence). CDR3 nucleotide sequence: TGTGCCACTACATGGGGTGCGGCTCAGCCCCAGCATTTT. Protein: CATTWGAAQPQHF.

The chain combines TRBV9 with TRBJ2-1, with 8 bases aligning to TRBD2. Germline lookup yields CDR1 SGDLS and CDR2 YYNGEE. The CDR3 totals 15 residues. V lost 0 bases and J lost 3; bases outside the gene matches: 2. CDR3 in amino acids: CASSVVSGVYNEQFF. CDR3 nucleotides: TGTGCCAGCAGCGTAGTTAGCGGGGTCTACAATGAGCAGTTCTTC.

V usage is TRBV6-5 and J usage is TRBJ2-7; 8 bases map to TRBD1. CDR3 size: 15 residues. Germline V gene sequence: CDR1 MNHEY, CDR2 SVGAGI. V lost 4 bases and J lost 2; bases outside the gene matches: 7. The CDR3 DNA is TGTGCCAGCAGTTCCACAGGGGGGCCTACCTACGAGCAGTACGTC. As protein: CASSSTGGPTYEQYV.

The chain joins TRBV29-1 to TRBJ1-4, with TRBD1 matching 9 bases. Germline CDR1 is SQVTM and CDR2 is ANQGSEA. The CDR3 consists of 12 residues. V lost 6 bases to trimming and J lost 6 bases; unmatched junction nucleotides: 2. CDR3 coding DNA: TGCAGCGTGACAGGGGGAGATGAAAAACTGTTTTTT. The encoded protein is CSVTGGDEKLFF.

The chain employs TRBV18 and TRBJ2-5; TRBD2 aligns across 9 bases. CDR1 and CDR2 from the germline V gene are KGHSH and LQKENI. The CDR3 length is 19 residues. The V gene end was trimmed by 2 bases and the J gene end by 3 bases; junction bases not matched to a gene: 16. This chain's CDR3 is CASSPIGIASGARKETQYF. As DNA, the CDR3 is TGTGCCAGCTCACCAATCGGAATCGCTAGCGGGGCGCGGAAAGAGACCCAGTACTTC.

The chain combines TRBV11-2 with TRBJ2-2, with 11 bases fitting TRBD1. Germline V lookup: CDR1 SGHAT, CDR2 FQNNGV. V trimming: 2 bases; J trimming: 1 base; junction bases outside the gene matches: 9. The CDR3 length is 19 residues. This CDR3 reads CASSLRYFGTGGNTGELFF. The CDR3, as DNA: TGTGCCAGCAGCTTACGTTATTTTGGGACAGGGGGGAACACCGGGGAGCTGTTTTTT. Full variable domain (remainder filled in from reference TRBV11-2 and TRBJ2-2): EAGVAQSPRYKIIEKRQSVAFWCNPISGHATLYWYQQILGQGPKLLIQFQNNGVVDDSQLPKDRFSAERLKGVDSTLKIQPAKLEDSAVYLCASSLRYFGTGGNTGELFFGEGSRLTVL.

The chain links TRBV2 to TRBJ1-1; 8 nucleotides agree with TRBD1. There are 15 residues in the CDR3. V lost 3 bases and J lost 0; bases outside the gene matches: 3. Looked up from germline, CDR1 is SNHLY and CDR2 is FYNNEI. The chain's CDR3 is CASSDQGAMNTEAFF. CDR3 bases: TGTGCCAGCAGTGATCAGGGGGCAATGAACACTGAAGCTTTCTTT.

This chain uses TRBV30 with TRBJ1-1; the match to TRBD1 covers 8 bases. The germline V gene has CDR1 GTSNPN and CDR2 SVGIG (reference sequence). The CDR3 totals 16 residues. The V gene end was trimmed by 3 bases and the J gene end by 3 bases; junction bases not matched to a gene: 12. DNA of the CDR3: TGTGCCTGGAGCCTCAGAGACAGGGGAGGGGACACTGAAGCTTTCTTT. Residues: CAWSLRDRGGDTEAFF. Using reference TRBV30 and TRBJ1-1 for the parts outside the CDR3, the full variable domain is SQTIHQWPATLVQPVGSPLSLECTVEGTSNPNLYWYRQAAGRGLQLLFYSVGIGQISSEVPQNLSASRPQDRQFILSSKKLLLSDSGFYLCAWSLRDRGGDTEAFFGQGTRLTVV.

This clone was observed a handful of times. The V and J genes are TRBV7-3 and TRBJ1-2; 7 bases fit TRBD1. The CDR3 consists of 14 residues. Germline V gives CDR1 SGHTA, CDR2 FQGTGA. V lost 5 bases and J lost 1; bases outside the gene matches: 4. The CDR3 DNA follows: TGTGCCAGCAGCGCGGGACAGTTTAACTATGGCTACACCTTC. Translated, it gives CASSAGQFNYGYTF.

This chain links TRBV2 with TRBJ2-3, with D perhaps assigned TRBD1 or TRBD2 (6 bases each). Germline CDR1 SNHLY, CDR2 FYNNEI. V shed 1 base and J shed 4 bases, with 12 bases lying between them. The CDR3 consists of 15 residues. This chain's CDR3 is CASSEDGGGADTQYF. In DNA form, the CDR3 reads TGTGCCAGCAGTGAAGACGGGGGCGGTGCAGATACGCAGTATTTT.

This clone appeared a single time. The chain recombines TRBV2 with TRBJ2-5; either TRBD1 or TRBD2 may fit D (6 bases each). Looked up from germline, CDR1 is SNHLY and CDR2 is FYNNEI. Trimming removed 10 bases at V and 5 bases at J, with 20 bases between. The CDR3 totals 14 residues. CDR3 residues: CATPGKGGSETQYF. CDR3 nucleotides: TGTGCCACCCCGGGGAAGGGGGGATCGGAGACCCAGTACTTC.

The V and J genes are TRBV28 and TRBJ1-4; D ambiguous. Germline V gene sequence: CDR1 MDHEN, CDR2 SYDVKM. The CDR3 runs 14 residues. V lost 6 bases to trimming and J lost 2 bases, with 10 bases between them. The CDR3 spells CASSPFVTNEKLFF. DNA of the CDR3: TGTGCCAGCAGCCCTTTCGTTACTAATGAAAAACTGTTTTTT.

This rearrangement joins TRBV6-1 to TRBJ2-3, with D perhaps matching TRBD2 (6 bases). CDR1 and CDR2 (germline): MNHNS, SASEGT. The CDR3 runs to 14 residues. V was pared by 6 bases and J by 3 bases, with 13 bases between. This CDR3 reads CASRQTSRTDTQYF. CDR3 nucleotides: TGTGCCAGCAGGCAGACTAGTAGGACAGATACGCAGTATTTT.

This chain joins TRBV24-1 and TRBJ2-1; D is unresolved. V was trimmed by 5 bases and J by 3 bases, leaving 7 bases between them. This CDR3 contains 13 residues. Germline CDR1 KGHDR, CDR2 SFDVKD. As DNA, the CDR3 is TGTGCCACCAGTGTTCCAGGCTACAATGAGCAGTTCTTC. Protein: CATSVPGYNEQFF.

The gene calls are TRBV15 and TRBJ2-7; D remains unclear. The germline V gene encodes CDR1 LNHNV and CDR2 YYDKDF (reference sequence). CDR3 length: 15 residues. Trimming took off 0 bases at V and 0 bases at J, with 9 bases between the two ends. CDR3 in DNA: TGTGCCACCAGCAGAGAACGAAGCATCTCCTACGAGCAGTACGTC. Amino acid sequence: CATSRERSISYEQYV.

The gene calls are TRBV3-1 (or the pseudogene TRBV3-2) and TRBJ2-1; 12 bases line up with TRBD2. Germline values: CDR1 LGHDT, CDR2 YNNKEL (reference sequence). V lost 0 bases and J lost 8; bases outside the gene matches: 2. This CDR3 is built from 15 residues. The CDR3 reads CASSQDRTSGDEQFF. Here the CDR3 DNA reads TGTGCCAGCAGCCAAGATCGGACTAGCGGGGATGAGCAGTTCTTC.

The rearrangement links TRBV18 to TRBJ2-3, with D uncertain. The CDR3 spans 15 residues. Trimming removed 3 bases from V and 1 base from J, with 11 bases in between. Germline CDR1 reads KGHSH; CDR2 reads LQKENI. Written as DNA, the CDR3 is TGTGCCAGCTCACCCGGGCCTGTCGGCACAGATACGCAGTATTTT. It codes for CASSPGPVGTDTQYF.

V is TRBV5-6 and J is TRBJ2-1; 7 bases are shared with TRBD2. Germline V lookup: CDR1 SGHDT, CDR2 YYEEEE. The V and J ends lost 0 bases and 11 bases, in that order; junction bases with no gene match: 14. The CDR3 length is 16 residues. The DNA of the CDR3 is TGTGCCAGCAGCTTGGGGGGGGGATTGCGGCGCGACCAGCAGTTCTTC. Translating it yields CASSLGGGLRRDQQFF.

V and J are TRBV2 and TRBJ2-3, with unresolved D. V dropped 4 bases and J dropped 0 bases, with 8 bases sitting between them. The CDR3 spans 14 residues. In germline, CDR1 is SNHLY, CDR2 FYNNEI. CDR3 DNA: TGTGCCAGCAGTGGACCCACCAGCACAGATACGCAGTATTTT. This codes for CASSGPTSTDTQYF.